This TCR beta chain was documented in a study of blood T cell repertoires in COVID-19. In the study overall: Both acute and convalescent COVID-19 samples were obtained from the United States, Italy and Spain. In each case, the material was cDNA or gDNA derived from T cells, B-cell-depleted T cells, or PBMCs.

The authors' processing: Scientists estimated how many nucleated cells there were by amplifying reference gene primers. Sequenced by immunoSEQ multiplex PCR; TCRdb stores in-frame clones only, minus some. D and trimming were read from the DNA, whereas the V and J calls and clone size are those reported in that table. In the table there are fewer than 450,000 clones, about 92% of which are singletons. Each recovered donor of Cohort 3 presented with two negative PCRs, clearance, or symptom resolution. Per germline, CDR1 MNHEY and CDR2 SVGEGT. The CDR3 loop spans 16 amino acids. Trimming removed 3 bases from V and 6 bases from J; junction bases left unmatched: 10.

This clonotype was sampled from a man aged 18 to 29 who had recovered from COVID-19. V gene TRBV6-2 or TRBV6-3 combines with J gene TRBJ2-1; 8 nucleotides agree with TRBD2. Material: PBMCs or T cells enriched from blood (not recorded which). Here the CDR3 reads CASSYLSGRGGNEQFF. The CDR3 bases are TGTGCCAGCAGTTATCTGAGCGGGAGAGGGGGCAATGAGCAGTTCTTC.